This TCR beta chain was identified in a study of cytomegalovirus exposure and HLA in healthy donors. General study results and limits: Published work reported that the classifier diagnosed cytomegalovirus status with high specificity and sensitivity. It was reported that TCR beta sequences correctly inferred the HLA-A and HLA-B alleles for most subjects. The study designated about 180 TCR beta chains cytomegalovirus-associated. Rare TCR sequences dominated, though some public TCRs recurred in many donors.

With V trimmed by 4 bases and J by 7 bases, 4 bases remained unmatched. Looked up from germline, CDR1 is SQVTM and CDR2 is ANQGSEA. This CDR3 spans 13 amino acids. The study ran its PCR with 60 Vbeta and 13 Jbeta primers. Data came from immunoSEQ multiplex PCR; TCRdb stores just in-frame clones and leaves some out. The sample includes around 130,000 clones, 81% of them seen just once. This clone was recorded only once. Its specificity is unknown. The sequencing input was PBMCs. The V and J genes are TRBV29-1 and TRBJ2-1, with 10 nucleotides matching TRBD1. The sequence derives from a man aged 35 to 55 in good health and CMV-seronegative. The CDR3 sequence: CSVGGQGFNEQFF. As DNA, the CDR3 is TGCAGCGTTGGGGGACAGGGGTTTAATGAGCAGTTCTTC.